Listed below are T cell receptor beta chains from one sample, sequenced in a study of cytomegalovirus exposure and HLA in healthy donors. The data were produced by immunoSEQ multiplex PCR, yet TCRdb's version contains in-frame clones alone and is incomplete. The sample yields about 180,000 clones, roughly 80% seen once. Sequencing was carried out using PBMCs. These TCRs come from a man aged 35 to 55 in good health and CMV-seronegative. Both conserved end residues are part of each CDR3. The D gene is left open where the match is weak. Not every row has a clone size; where given, it reads once, few, many or a size class.

>TRBJ2-3|TRBD2|TRBV7-8|NA
TGTGCCAGCAGTTTGGGACTAGCGGGAGGGCCTAAGACAGATACGCAGTATTTT
CASSLGLAGGPKTDTQYF
>TRBJ1-4|NA|TRBV18|NA
TGTGCCAGCTCACGAACGGCCTCGACAGCGACTAATGAAAAACTGTTTTTT
CASSRTASTATNEKLFF
>TRBJ2-1|NA|TRBV10-3|once
TGTGCCATCAGTGAACAGAACAATGAGCAGTTCTTC
CAISEQNNEQFF
>TRBJ2-1|TRBD2|TRBV12-5|NA
TGTGCTAGTGCACTAAGCGGGAGGGCCTACAATGAGCAGTTCTTC
CASALSGRAYNEQFF
>TRBJ2-7|TRBD1|TRBV6-1|NA
TGTGCCAGCAGTGCCACCGGGACAGGGGGCAGGTACGAGCAATACTTC
CASSATGTGGRYEQYF
>TRBJ1-6|NA|TRBV27|NA
TGTGCCAGCAGTTTCGGACGACAGGCGACCTCTTCACCCCTCCACTTT
CASSFGRQATSSPLHF
>TRBJ1-2|NA|TRBV6-5|NA
TGTGCCAGCAATAGAGGGGGTGGCTATGGCTACACCTTC
CASNRGGGYGYTF
>TRBJ1-6|NA|TRBV12-2|once
TGTGCAAGTCGCCGGGACAGGGTAACTTCACCCCTCCACTTT
CASRRDRVTSPLHF
>TRBJ2-2|NA|TRBV9|NA
TGTGCCAGCAGCGTAGAATTCGGCGGCGGGGAGCTGTTTTTT
CASSVEFGGGELFF
>TRBJ1-3|NA|TRBV9|NA
TGTGCCAGCAGCGTAGGGGCGGGGATTGGAAACACCATATATTTT
CASSVGAGIGNTIYF
>TRBJ1-1|NA|TRBV9|few
TGTGCCAGCAGCGTCAGGGTGAACACTGAAGCTTTCTTT
CASSVRVNTEAFF
>TRBJ2-7|NA|TRBV2|NA
TGTGCCAGCGGGAGCCGGGGAGTAACCTACGAGCAGTACTTC
CASGSRGVTYEQYF
>TRBJ2-7|NA|TRBV2|NA
TGTGCCAGCATCAGCCGGGACCACAGGGCGTACGAGCAGTACTTC
CASISRDHRAYEQYF
>TRBJ1-3|TRBD1|TRBV7-2|NA
TGTGCCAGCAGCAAGGGACAGAGTGCCTCTGGAAACACCATATATTTT
CASSKGQSASGNTIYF
>TRBJ2-3|NA|TRBV11-3|NA
TGTGCCAGCAGCTTACTGCGGGCTAGCACAGATACGCAGTATTTT
CASSLLRASTDTQYF
>TRBJ1-1|NA|TRBV18|few
TGTGCCAGCTCATGGGGGGGCCGAGACACTGAAGCTTTCTTT
CASSWGGRDTEAFF
>TRBJ2-3|NA|TRBV30|NA
TGTGCCTGGACTCTGAGGGGCACAGATACGCAGTATTTT
CAWTLRGTDTQYF
>TRBJ2-3|TRBD2|TRBV27|NA
TGTGCCAGCAGTCCAAGCGGGGCCACAGATACGCAGTATTTT
CASSPSGATDTQYF
>TRBJ2-3|TRBD2|TRBV27|NA
TGTGCCAGCAGTTTGGGAGGGGCGCGTACAGATACGCAGTATTTT
CASSLGGARTDTQYF
>TRBJ2-3|NA|TRBV27|NA
TGTGCCAGCAGTTCTACAGATACGCAGTATTTT
CASSSTDTQYF
>TRBJ2-1|NA|TRBV29-1|NA
TGCAGCGTCCGGGACACCTACAATGAGCAGTTCTTC
CSVRDTYNEQFF
>TRBJ2-3|TRBD1|TRBV7-2|few
TGTGCCAGCAGCCCAAGGGTCTTCGGGACAGGGGGCACAGATACGCAGTATTTT
CASSPRVFGTGGTDTQYF
>TRBJ1-3|TRBD1|TRBV25-1|NA
TGTGCCAGCAGTCGGACAGGATCTGGAAACACCATATATTTT
CASSRTGSGNTIYF
>TRBJ2-5|NA|TRBV7-2|NA
TGTGCCAGCAGCTTAGCACAGCAAGAGACCCAGTACTTC
CASSLAQQETQYF
>TRBJ1-4|NA|TRBV7-2|NA
TGTGCCAGCAGTACCACGGCGGCAACTAATGAAAAACTGTTTTTT
CASSTTAATNEKLFF
>TRBJ1-2|NA|TRBV18|NA
TGTGCCAGCTCAGATATCAACAGGGCTGAAGGCTACACCTTC
CASSDINRAEGYTF